This note documents a single T cell receptor beta chain sequence. Its matching antigen is unknown. Trimming took 1 base from V and 6 from J; bases not matched to a gene: 2. The V gene's germline CDR1 is SGHNT and CDR2 YENEEA. This CDR3 contains 15 residues. This sample stems from a study of cytomegalovirus exposure and HLA in healthy donors. Study outcomes and limitations: Confirmation in vitro established that a few CMV-associated chains were specific for CMV antigens. Reportedly, diagnosis of cytomegalovirus status by the classifier showed high specificity and sensitivity.

The method was immunoSEQ multiplex PCR; TCRdb's version includes in-frame clones alone and lacks a portion of them. The sample carries 150,000 to 200,000 clones, around four fifths recorded once. The clonotype comes from a man aged 25 to 40 in good health and CMV-seropositive. The sample consisted of PBMCs. This sequence joins TRBV11-3 and TRBJ2-3; 12 bases line up with TRBD1. The CDR3 DNA reads as TGTGCCAGCAGCTTAGGGGGACAGGGGGCCGATACGCAGTATTTT. As protein: CASSLGGQGADTQYF. The whole variable domain, remainder taken from reference TRBV11-3 and TRBJ2-3, is EAGVVQSPRYKIIEKKQPVAFWCNPISGHNTLYWYLQNLGQGPELLIRYENEEAVDDSQLPKDRFSAERLKGVDSTLKIQPAELGDSAVYLCASSLGGQGADTQYFGPGTRLTVL.